This T cell receptor beta chain was sequenced for a study of T cells in Graves' hyperthyroidism and ophthalmopathy. Study-level findings and limits: Most expanded thyroid clonotypes above 0.001 also appeared in blood.

The sample holds many counts of this clonotype. Its antigen is not known. Trimming pared 2 bases from V and 3 bases from J, leaving 8 bases between. Germline CDR1 reads MNHEY; CDR2 reads SVGAGI. CDR3 size: 13 residues. The investigators amplified TCR beta CDR3 regions from RNA transcripts. A first-round RT-PCR of the TCR CDR3 used the HTBI primer set. TCRdb independently ran MiXCR on the multiplex PCR reads; one entry per CDR3 protein. In the table there are around 610,000 distinct CDR3 sequences, roughly 14% of which are singletons. This chain joins TRBV6-5 and TRBJ2-7; D unresolved. The sequence was obtained from a middle-aged woman with Graves' ophthalmopathy. Sequenced: blood. In DNA form, the CDR3 reads TGTGCCAGCAGTTACCGGGCAGGCTACGAGCAGTACTTC. Protein: CASSYRAGYEQYF.